This record covers a single T cell receptor beta chain. Produced via immunoSEQ multiplex PCR; TCRdb's table is partial and in-frame only. The top ten hold about 4% of the sample, which has about 260,000 clones, 85% to 90% seen once. CDR1 and CDR2 from the germline V gene are MDHEN and SYDVKM. V lost 3 bases and J lost 6; bases outside the gene matches: 4. CDR3 length: 13 residues. The sample belongs to a study of blood T cell repertoires in COVID-19. The overall study: Samples came from the United States, Italy and Spain, spanning acute and convalescent COVID-19. PBMCs, B-cell-depleted T cells, or T cells were the source of the cDNA or gDNA that made up the material.

Enrolled through a virtual design, the participants were between roughly 18 and 89 years of age and came from around 25 US areas. The sequenced material came from PBMCs or T cells enriched from blood (not recorded which). The source is a woman aged 30 to 39 with acute COVID-19. This chain connects TRBV28 to TRBJ1-2, with 7 bases identical to TRBD1. The CDR3 DNA is TGTGCCAGCAGTTTCATAGGGACAGATGGCTACACCTTC. Amino acids: CASSFIGTDGYTF.